A selection of T cell receptor beta chains follows, all from one sample in a study of regulatory T cells in long-lasting Graves disease. TCRdb recomputed calls from the multiplex PCR reads with MiXCR, one row per CDR3 protein. The sample includes a few hundred thousand distinct CDR3 sequences, roughly 12% of them seen just once. These data were also reused for a study on T cells in Graves' hyperthyroidism and ophthalmopathy.

The starting material was peripheral blood mononuclear cells (PBMCs), obtained at new diagnosis, from a patient treated with antithyroid drugs. These receptors were taken from a young man with Graves disease. CDR3s include the opening cysteine and the closing phenylalanine or tryptophan. Fields, in order: D gene, V gene, J gene, clone size, CDR3 DNA, CDR3 protein. A D gene is named only where the DNA matches it firmly. Size is stated for part of the rows, as once, few or many counts, or as a class when the clone is expanded.

d_gene: NA; v_gene: TRBV28; j_gene: TRBJ1-4; abundance: NA; CDR3nt: TGTGCCAGCAGCCCCAACAGGGCCGGTAATGAAAAACTGTTTTTT; CDR3aa: CASSPNRAGNEKLFF
d_gene: NA; v_gene: TRBV27; j_gene: TRBJ2-1; abundance: once; CDR3nt: TGTGCCAGCATCGCTGTAACGGACGGCCCCTCCTGCGAGCAGTTCTTC; CDR3aa: CASIAVTDGPSCEQFF
d_gene: TRBD1; v_gene: TRBV29-1; j_gene: TRBJ1-4; abundance: NA; CDR3nt: TGCAGCGTTGAAACCAGGGGGAATGAAAAACTGTTTTTT; CDR3aa: CSVETRGNEKLFF
d_gene: NA; v_gene: TRBV27; j_gene: TRBJ2-7; abundance: few; CDR3nt: TGTGCCAGCAGTCCGAGACTGGGATTCCAAGCCCCCTACGAGCAGTACTTC; CDR3aa: CASSPRLGFQAPYEQYF
d_gene: NA; v_gene: TRBV7-9; j_gene: TRBJ2-7; abundance: many; CDR3nt: TGTGCCAGCAGCATGGCAGGTTACCACGAGCAGTACTTT; CDR3aa: CASSMAGYHEQYF
d_gene: NA; v_gene: TRBV5-1; j_gene: TRBJ2-7; abundance: few; CDR3nt: TGCGCCAGCAGCTTGGGCGGGAAGCTTTACGAGCAGTACTTC; CDR3aa: CASSLGGKLYEQYF
d_gene: TRBD1; v_gene: TRBV4-1; j_gene: TRBJ1-5; abundance: few; CDR3nt: TGCGCCAGCAGCCAACAGACAGGGAATCAGCCCCAGCATTTT; CDR3aa: CASSQQTGNQPQHF
d_gene: NA; v_gene: TRBV12-3/TRBV12-4; j_gene: TRBJ1-1; abundance: many; CDR3nt: TGTGCCAGCAGCAACACAGGGAGCCCCCCGAACACTGAAGCTTTCTTT; CDR3aa: CASSNTGSPPNTEAFF
d_gene: TRBD2; v_gene: TRBV7-2; j_gene: TRBJ2-1; abundance: many; CDR3nt: TGTGCCAGCAGTCGTACTAGCGGGAGGATGTACAATGAGCAGTTCTTC; CDR3aa: CASSRTSGRMYNEQFF
d_gene: NA; v_gene: TRBV7-9; j_gene: TRBJ2-2; abundance: many; CDR3nt: TGTGCCAGCGGGGAGCTGTTTTTT; CDR3aa: CASGELFF